There are a few counts of the clone carrying this TCR beta chain. The data derive from a study of preoperative IRX-2 immunotherapy in early breast cancer. This table comes from immunoSEQ multiplex PCR, and its TCRdb copy is limited to in-frame clones, with some not included. In the table there are roughly 10,000 clones, around 75% of which are singletons. The ends lost 5 bases at V and 4 bases at J; junction bases unmatched: 9. The CDR3 covers 17 residues. Germline CDR1 is SGHNT and CDR2 is YENEEA. Sample treatment: preoperative locoregional IRX-2 cytokine immunotherapy. Patients received preoperative, locoregional IRX-2 cytokine immunotherapy in a phase Ib study.

The starting material was lymph node tissue, obtained before IRX-2 immunotherapy. V is TRBV11-3 and J is TRBJ2-3, with 13 bases that match TRBD2. This sequence was found in a human donor with breast cancer. The CDR3 sequence: CASSTRTSGRLSDTQYF. The CDR3 bases are TGTGCCAGCAGCACCCGGACTAGCGGGAGACTATCAGATACGCAGTATTTT.